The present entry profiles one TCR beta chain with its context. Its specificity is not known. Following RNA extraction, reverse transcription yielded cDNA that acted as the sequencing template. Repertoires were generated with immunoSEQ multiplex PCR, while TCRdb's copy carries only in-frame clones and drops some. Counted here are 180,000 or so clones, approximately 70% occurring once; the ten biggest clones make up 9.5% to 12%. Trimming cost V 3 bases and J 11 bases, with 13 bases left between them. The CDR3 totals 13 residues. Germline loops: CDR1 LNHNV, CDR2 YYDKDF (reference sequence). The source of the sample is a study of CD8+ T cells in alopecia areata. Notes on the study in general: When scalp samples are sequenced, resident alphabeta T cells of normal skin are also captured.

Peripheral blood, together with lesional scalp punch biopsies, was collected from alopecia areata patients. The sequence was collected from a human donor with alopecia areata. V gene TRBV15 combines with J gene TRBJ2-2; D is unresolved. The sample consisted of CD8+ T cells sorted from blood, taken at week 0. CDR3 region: CATSSETIVELFF. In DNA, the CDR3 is TGTGCCACCAGCAGTGAAACGATCGTAGAGCTGTTTTTT. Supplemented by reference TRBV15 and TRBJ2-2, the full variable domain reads DAMVIQNPRYQVTQFGKPVTLSCSQTLNHNVMYWYQQKSSQAPKLLFHYYDKDFNNEADTPDNFQSRRPNTSFCFLDIRSPGLGDTAMYLCATSSETIVELFFGEGSRLTVL.